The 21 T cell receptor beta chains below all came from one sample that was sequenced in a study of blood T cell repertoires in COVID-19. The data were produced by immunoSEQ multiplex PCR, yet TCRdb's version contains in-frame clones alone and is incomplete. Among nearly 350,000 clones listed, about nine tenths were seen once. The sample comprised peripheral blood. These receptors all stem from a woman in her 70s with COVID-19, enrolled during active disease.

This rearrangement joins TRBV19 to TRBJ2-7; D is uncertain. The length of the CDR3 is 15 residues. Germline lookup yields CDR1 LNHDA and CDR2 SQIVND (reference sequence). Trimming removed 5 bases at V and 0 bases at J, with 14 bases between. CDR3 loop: CASSWAGPSSYEQYF. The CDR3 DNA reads TGTGCCAGTAGTTGGGCAGGTCCCAGCTCCTACGAGCAGTACTTC.

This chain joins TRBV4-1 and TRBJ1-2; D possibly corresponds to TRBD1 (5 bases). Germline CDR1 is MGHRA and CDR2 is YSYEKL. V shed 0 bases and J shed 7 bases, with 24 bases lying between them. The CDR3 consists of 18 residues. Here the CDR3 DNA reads TGCGCCAGCAGCCAAGACCAGTCGACAGTGACTTGGGCCGGTGGCTACACCTTC. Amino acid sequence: CASSQDQSTVTWAGGYTF.

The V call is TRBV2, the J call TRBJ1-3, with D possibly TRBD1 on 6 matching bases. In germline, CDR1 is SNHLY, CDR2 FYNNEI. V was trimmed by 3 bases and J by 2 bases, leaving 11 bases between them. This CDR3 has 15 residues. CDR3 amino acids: CASSDQGLTGNTIYF. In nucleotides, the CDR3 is TGTGCCAGCAGTGATCAGGGGCTTACTGGAAACACCATATATTTT.

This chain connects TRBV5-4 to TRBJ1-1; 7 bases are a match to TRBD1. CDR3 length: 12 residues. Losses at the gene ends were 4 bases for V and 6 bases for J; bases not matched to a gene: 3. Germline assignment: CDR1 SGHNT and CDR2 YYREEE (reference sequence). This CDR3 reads CASSRDRAEAFF. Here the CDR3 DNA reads TGTGCCAGCAGCAGAGACAGGGCTGAAGCTTTCTTT.

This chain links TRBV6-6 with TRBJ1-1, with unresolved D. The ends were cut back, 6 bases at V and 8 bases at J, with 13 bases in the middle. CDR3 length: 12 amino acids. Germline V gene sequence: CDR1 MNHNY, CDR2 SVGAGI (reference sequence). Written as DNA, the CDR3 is TGTGCCAGCAGGGATACTCAGGTAGAAGCTTTCTTT. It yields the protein CASRDTQVEAFF.

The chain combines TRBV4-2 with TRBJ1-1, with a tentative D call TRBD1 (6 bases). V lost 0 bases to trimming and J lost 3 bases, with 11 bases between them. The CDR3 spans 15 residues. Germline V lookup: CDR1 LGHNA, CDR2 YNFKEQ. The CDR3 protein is CASSQDPGQYTEAFF. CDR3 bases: TGTGCCAGCAGCCAAGACCCCGGACAGTACACTGAAGCTTTCTTT.

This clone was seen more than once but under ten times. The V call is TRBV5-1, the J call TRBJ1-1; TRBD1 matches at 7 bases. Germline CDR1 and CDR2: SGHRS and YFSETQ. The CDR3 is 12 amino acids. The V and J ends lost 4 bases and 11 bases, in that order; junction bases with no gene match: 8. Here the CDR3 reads CASSTEGARAFF. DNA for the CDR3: TGCGCCAGCAGCACCGAGGGGGCGAGGGCTTTCTTT.

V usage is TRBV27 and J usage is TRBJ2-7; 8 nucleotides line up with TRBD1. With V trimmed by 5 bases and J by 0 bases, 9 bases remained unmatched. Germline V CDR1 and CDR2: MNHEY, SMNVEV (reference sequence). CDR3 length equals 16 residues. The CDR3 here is CASSAPGTGSSYEQYF. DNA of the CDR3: TGTGCCAGCAGTGCCCCCGGGACAGGATCCTCCTACGAGCAGTACTTC.

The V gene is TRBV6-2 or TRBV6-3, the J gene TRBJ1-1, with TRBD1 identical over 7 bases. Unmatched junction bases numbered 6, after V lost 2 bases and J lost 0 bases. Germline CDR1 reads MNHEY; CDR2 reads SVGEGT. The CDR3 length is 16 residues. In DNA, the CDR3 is TGTGCCAGCAGTTACGACAGGGCGGTTTTGAACACTGAAGCTTTCTTT. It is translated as CASSYDRAVLNTEAFF.

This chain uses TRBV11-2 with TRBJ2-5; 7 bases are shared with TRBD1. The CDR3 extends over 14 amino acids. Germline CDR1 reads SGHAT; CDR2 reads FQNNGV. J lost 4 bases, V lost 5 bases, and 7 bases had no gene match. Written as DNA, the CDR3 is TGTGCCAGCAGCGTGAACAGGGGAGCAGAGACCCAGTACTTC. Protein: CASSVNRGAETQYF.

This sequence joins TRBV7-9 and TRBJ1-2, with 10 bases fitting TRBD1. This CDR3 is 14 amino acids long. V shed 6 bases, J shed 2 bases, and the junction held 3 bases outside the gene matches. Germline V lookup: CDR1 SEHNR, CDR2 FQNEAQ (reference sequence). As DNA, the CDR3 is TGTGCCAGCAGTTGGGGACAGGGGAACTATGGCTACACCTTC. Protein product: CASSWGQGNYGYTF.

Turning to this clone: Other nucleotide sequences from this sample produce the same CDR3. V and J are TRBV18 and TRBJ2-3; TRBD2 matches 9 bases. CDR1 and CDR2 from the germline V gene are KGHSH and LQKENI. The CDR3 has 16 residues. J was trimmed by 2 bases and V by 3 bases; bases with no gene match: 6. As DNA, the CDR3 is TGTGCCAGCTCACCTGGGCTAGCGGGGACCACAGATACGCAGTATTTT. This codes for CASSPGLAGTTDTQYF.

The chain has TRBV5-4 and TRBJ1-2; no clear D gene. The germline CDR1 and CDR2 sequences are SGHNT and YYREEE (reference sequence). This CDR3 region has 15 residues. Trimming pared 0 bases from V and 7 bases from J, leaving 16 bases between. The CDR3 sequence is CASSLDGNKAGGYTF. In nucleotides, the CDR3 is TGTGCCAGCAGCTTGGATGGCAATAAGGCGGGTGGCTACACCTTC.

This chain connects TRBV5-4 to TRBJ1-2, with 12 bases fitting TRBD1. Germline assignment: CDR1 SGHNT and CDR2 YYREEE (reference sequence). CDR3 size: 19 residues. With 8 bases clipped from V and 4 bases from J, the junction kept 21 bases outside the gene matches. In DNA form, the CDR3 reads TGTGCCAGTAGGGCTCCTCCGGGACAGGGGGCGTCGGGAGTCTATGGCTACACCTTC. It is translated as CASRAPPGQGASGVYGYTF.

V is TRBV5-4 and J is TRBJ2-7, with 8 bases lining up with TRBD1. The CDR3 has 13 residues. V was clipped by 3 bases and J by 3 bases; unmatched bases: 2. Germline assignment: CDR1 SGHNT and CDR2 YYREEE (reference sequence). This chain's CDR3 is CASSYDRGYEQYF. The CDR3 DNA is TGTGCCAGCAGCTACGACAGGGGCTACGAGCAGTACTTC.

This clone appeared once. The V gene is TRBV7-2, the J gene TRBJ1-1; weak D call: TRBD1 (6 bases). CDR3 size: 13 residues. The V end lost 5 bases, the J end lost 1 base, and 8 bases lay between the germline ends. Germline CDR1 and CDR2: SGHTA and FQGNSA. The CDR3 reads CASSADRNTEAFF. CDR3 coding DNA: TGTGCCAGCAGCGCGGACAGGAACACTGAAGCTTTCTTT.

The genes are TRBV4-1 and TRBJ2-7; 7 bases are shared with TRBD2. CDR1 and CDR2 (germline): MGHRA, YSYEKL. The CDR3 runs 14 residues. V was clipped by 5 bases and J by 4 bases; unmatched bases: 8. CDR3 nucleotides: TGCGCCAGCAGCGGAGCGGGGAAGGGTTACGAGCAGTACTTC. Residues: CASSGAGKGYEQYF.

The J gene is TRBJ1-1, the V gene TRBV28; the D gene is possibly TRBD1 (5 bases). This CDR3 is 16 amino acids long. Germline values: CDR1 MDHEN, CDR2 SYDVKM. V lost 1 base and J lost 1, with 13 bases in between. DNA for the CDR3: TGTGCCAGCAGTTTATCTCTTCGACAGACGAACACTGAAGCTTTCTTT. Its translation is CASSLSLRQTNTEAFF.

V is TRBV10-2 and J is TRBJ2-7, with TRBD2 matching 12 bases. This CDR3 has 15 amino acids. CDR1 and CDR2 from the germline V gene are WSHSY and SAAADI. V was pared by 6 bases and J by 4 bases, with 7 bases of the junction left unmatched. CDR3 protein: CASRPSGGALYEQYF. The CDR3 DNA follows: TGCGCCAGCAGACCTAGCGGGGGGGCCCTTTACGAGCAGTACTTC.

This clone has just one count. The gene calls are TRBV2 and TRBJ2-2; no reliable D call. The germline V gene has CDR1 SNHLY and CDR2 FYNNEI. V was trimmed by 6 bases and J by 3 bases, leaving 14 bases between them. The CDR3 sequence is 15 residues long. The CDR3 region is CASRPPADHTGELFF. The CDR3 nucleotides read TGTGCCAGCAGGCCCCCCGCAGATCACACCGGGGAGCTGTTTTTT.

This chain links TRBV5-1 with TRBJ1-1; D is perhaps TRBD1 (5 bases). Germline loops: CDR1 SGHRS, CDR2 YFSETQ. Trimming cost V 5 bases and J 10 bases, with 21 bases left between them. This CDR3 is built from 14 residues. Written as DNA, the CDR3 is TGCGCCAGCAGATCCGATCTGGGGGGAAGGGGAGCTTTCTTT. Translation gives CASRSDLGGRGAFF.